What follows are 8 T cell receptor beta chains derived from one specimen sequenced in a study of T cell responses to AZD1222 COVID-19 vaccine. This table comes from immunoSEQ multiplex PCR, and its TCRdb copy is limited to in-frame clones, with some not included. This table holds around 72,000 clones, about nine tenths found once. Sequenced material: peripheral blood, taken on day 0 of AZD1222 vaccination. The receptors come from an adult in good health.

CDR3 residues: CSVGGRGTNEKLFF. The CDR3 nucleotides are TGCAGCGTTGGCGGCCGCGGTACTAATGAAAAACTGTTTTTT. The chain joins TRBV29-1 to TRBJ1-4, with D unclear. V was trimmed by 4 bases and J by 2 bases, leaving 11 bases between them. The CDR3 loop spans 14 amino acids. Germline V gene sequence: CDR1 SQVTM, CDR2 ANQGSEA.

The chain employs TRBV10-3 and TRBJ1-5; TRBD1 matches at 7 bases. The V gene's germline CDR1 is ENHRY and CDR2 SYGVKD. With 3 bases clipped from V and 6 bases from J, the junction kept 5 bases outside the gene matches. The CDR3 is 14 amino acids. In DNA, the CDR3 is TGTGCCATCAGTGACACAGGGGAGGCTCAGCCCCAGCATTTT. It encodes CAISDTGEAQPQHF.

The chain has TRBV28 and TRBJ1-5; 10 nucleotides agree with TRBD1. The CDR3 length is 14 residues. Germline lookup yields CDR1 MDHEN and CDR2 SYDVKM. V gave up 5 bases and J gave up 6 bases; unmatched junction bases: 4. CDR3 sequence (DNA): TGTGCCAGCAGTACGGACAGGGGGATTCAGCCCCAGCATTTT. Residues: CASSTDRGIQPQHF.

The chain combines TRBV2 with TRBJ2-3, with 7 bases fitting TRBD1. J lost 6 bases, V lost 5 bases, and 8 bases had no gene match. The CDR3 length is 14 residues. Germline V gene data show CDR1 as SNHLY and CDR2 as FYNNEI. Here the CDR3 DNA reads TGTGCCAGCAGTTCGTCGACAGGGACCGATACGCAGTATTTT. It encodes CASSSSTGTDTQYF.

The chain employs TRBV5-1 and TRBJ2-5; 8 bases are shared with TRBD1. The V and J ends lost 3 bases and 5 bases, in that order; junction bases with no gene match: 6. CDR1 and CDR2 (germline): SGHRS, YFSETQ. The CDR3 has 14 amino acids. This CDR3 is CASSSTGGWETQYF. The CDR3 region has the DNA TGCGCCAGCAGCTCCACAGGGGGATGGGAGACCCAGTACTTC.

The chain's CDR3 is CASSQNGQVNSPLHF. For the CDR3, the DNA is TGCGCCAGCAGTCAAAATGGGCAGGTGAATTCACCCCTCCACTTT. This chain links TRBV23-1 with TRBJ1-6, with D unresolved. TRBV23-1 is an open reading frame, and its role is uncertain. Between the trimmed V and J ends, which lost 2 bases and 7 bases, there was a span of 12 bases. The CDR3 totals 15 residues.

V is TRBV24-1 and J is TRBJ1-3; TRBD1 matches 8 bases. J was trimmed by 2 bases and V by 4 bases; bases with no gene match: 3. CDR1 is KGHDR, CDR2 SFDVKD, per germline. CDR3 length equals 15 residues. CDR3 in amino acids: CATSDPTGAGNTIYF. In nucleotides, the CDR3 is TGTGCCACCAGTGACCCGACAGGGGCTGGAAACACCATATATTTT.

The chain joins TRBV27 to TRBJ2-2; D is perhaps TRBD2 (5 bases). This CDR3 region has 17 residues. Germline V CDR1 and CDR2: MNHEY, SMNVEV (reference sequence). V was pared by 5 bases and J by 0 bases, with 16 bases between. CDR3 sequence reads: CASSPLEALTNTGELFF. For the CDR3, the DNA is TGTGCCAGCAGTCCGTTGGAGGCCCTGACGAACACCGGGGAGCTGTTTTTT.